This T cell receptor (beta chain) was found in a study of CD8 T cells in Susac syndrome. CD8+ and CD4+ T cells circulating in blood were sequenced for TCR beta. The CDR3 length is 14 residues. CDR1 and CDR2 (germline): MGHRA, YSYEKL. V was cut by 2 bases and J by 8 bases, with 13 bases left in between. After extraction with the RNeasy kit, roughly 0.45 to 1 ug of the RNA was reverse transcribed using random hexamers. Each CDR3 protein gets one entry after TCRdb re-called the immunoSEQ multiplex PCR reads with MiXCR. The sample carries some 160,000 distinct CDR3 sequences, around 95% recorded once. The material sequenced was CD8+ T cells from PBMCs. This sequence was found in a human donor with multiple sclerosis. The chain has TRBV4-1 and TRBJ2-1, with D possibly TRBD2 on 6 matching bases. The CDR3 nucleotides read TGCGCCAGCAGCCAAATCAGGGAGGTTGATGAGCAGTTCTTC. Amino acids: CASSQIREVDEQFF.